This T cell receptor beta chain is drawn from a study of cytotoxic CD8 clonotypes in ibrutinib-treated CLL. Germline V gene lookup returns CDR1 MDHEN and CDR2 SYDVKM. The CDR3 spans 16 residues. V lost 5 bases and J lost 0, with 14 bases in between. Clones were sequenced by immunoSEQ multiplex PCR, and TCRdb holds only the in-frame ones, with some missing. The table has approximately 330,000 clones, approximately 80% seen once. Specimen: PBMCs, collected before ibrutinib treatment. The J gene is TRBJ2-1, the V gene TRBV28, with D hard to call. This receptor was taken from a human donor with chronic lymphocytic leukemia. Here the CDR3 reads CASSPPTFNSYNEQFF. CDR3 nucleotides: TGTGCCAGCAGTCCTCCGACTTTTAACTCCTACAATGAGCAGTTCTTC.